Each of the 18 T cell receptor beta chains below was sequenced from the same sample in a study of control samples from healthy donors and cancer patients. Data came from immunoSEQ multiplex PCR; TCRdb stores just in-frame clones and leaves some out. The data show about 65,000 clones, 75% to 95% seen once. The material sequenced was PBMCs. The receptors here all came from a woman aged 50 to 60 with colorectal cancer.

This sequence joins TRBV7-9 and TRBJ1-5; D is possibly TRBD1 (6 bases). Trimming cost V 1 base and J 4 bases, with 14 bases left between them. This CDR3 comprises 16 residues. CDR1 and CDR2 from the germline V gene are SEHNR and FQNEAQ (reference sequence). The CDR3 DNA sequence: TGTGCCAGCAGCTTAGGGACAGCGGACGCAAATCAGCCCCAGCATTTT. It codes for CASSLGTADANQPQHF.

The gene calls are TRBV12-3 or TRBV12-4 and TRBJ1-6; D ambiguous. V lost 4 bases and J 9 bases, leaving 10 bases between the germline ends. The CDR3 totals 13 residues. CDR3 region: CASSSVVGSPLHF. Written as DNA, the CDR3 is TGTGCCAGCAGTTCGGTAGTTGGTTCACCCCTCCACTTT.

The V gene is TRBV4-2, the J gene TRBJ2-5; the D is unclear. This CDR3 comprises 13 residues. The V end was cut by 4 bases, the J end by 5 bases, with 11 bases between. CDR1 and CDR2 from the germline V gene are LGHNA and YNFKEQ. The CDR3 is CASSLTTTETQYF. CDR3 sequence (DNA): TGTGCCAGCAGCCTTACGACAACCGAGACCCAGTACTTC.

This chain links TRBV28 with TRBJ1-6, with TRBD1 matching over 7 bases. V was clipped by 6 bases and J by 7 bases; unmatched bases: 6. The CDR3 is made up of 14 amino acids. Germline loops: CDR1 MDHEN, CDR2 SYDVKM. In DNA form, the CDR3 reads TGTGCCAGCAGCGTGACAGGGTGGAATTCACCCCTCCACTTT. Protein sequence: CASSVTGWNSPLHF.

The chain couples TRBV2 to TRBJ2-6; D unresolved. Trimming removed 4 bases from V and 2 bases from J, with 3 bases in between. The germline CDR1 and CDR2 sequences are SNHLY and FYNNEI. The CDR3 is made up of 13 amino acids. DNA for the CDR3: TGTGCCAGCAGTGTAGCTGGGGCCAACGTCCTGACTTTC. It codes for CASSVAGANVLTF.

The V gene is TRBV5-1, the J gene TRBJ2-1, with TRBD2 identical over 11 bases. J gave up 8 bases and V 1 base, and 5 bases lay outside the gene matches. CDR3 length: 15 amino acids. The V gene's germline CDR1 is SGHRS and CDR2 YFSETQ. CDR3 nucleotides: TGCGCCAGCAGCTTGCAGCTAGCGGGGGGCGATGAGCAGTTCTTC. This translates into CASSLQLAGGDEQFF.

V gene TRBV6-1 combines with J gene TRBJ1-4; D is ambiguous. V lost 2 bases and J lost 8, with 9 bases in between. CDR1 MNHNS and CDR2 SASEGT come from the germline V gene. CDR3 length: 13 amino acids. The CDR3 spells CASSEYRGEKLFF. The CDR3 DNA is TGTGCCAGCAGTGAATACAGAGGAGAAAAACTGTTTTTT.

The chain employs TRBV18 and TRBJ1-1; no definite D call. The CDR3 extends over 16 amino acids. Germline assignment: CDR1 KGHSH and CDR2 LQKENI. V was trimmed by 6 bases and J by 0 bases, leaving 17 bases between them. The CDR3 reads CASSSGVQGMNTEAFF. The CDR3 nucleotides read TGTGCCAGCTCCTCTGGGGTACAAGGCATGAACACTGAAGCTTTCTTT.

V and J are TRBV19 and TRBJ1-5, with D possibly TRBD1 on 5 matching bases. Germline V gives CDR1 LNHDA, CDR2 SQIVND (reference sequence). The V end lost 7 bases, the J end lost 0 bases, and 16 bases lay between the germline ends. The CDR3 runs to 16 residues. The CDR3 is CASIRAGGYSNQPQHF. CDR3 coding DNA: TGTGCCAGTATCAGGGCAGGAGGATATAGCAATCAGCCCCAGCATTTT.

V is TRBV11-2 and J is TRBJ2-7; possibly TRBD1 or TRBD2 for D (7 bases each). The CDR3 is 16 residues long. V gave up 5 bases and J gave up 3 bases, with 20 bases separating them. In germline, CDR1 is SGHAT, CDR2 FQNNGV. CDR3 nucleotides: TGTGCCAGCAGCCCAGGGAGGGGAACAGGGGACTACGAGCAGTACTTC. It codes for CASSPGRGTGDYEQYF.

This chain uses TRBV7-3 with TRBJ2-6; 9 bases are a match to TRBD1. Germline CDR1 SGHTA, CDR2 FQGTGA. The CDR3 is 17 amino acids. V shed 5 bases, J shed 0 bases, and the junction held 5 bases outside the gene matches. This CDR3 is CASSPGTGISGANVLTF. DNA for the CDR3: TGTGCCAGCAGCCCCGGGACAGGGATCTCTGGGGCCAACGTCCTGACTTTC. Looking up the rest from reference TRBV7-3 and TRBJ2-6 gives the full variable domain: GAGVSQTPSNKVTEKGKYVELRCDPISGHTALYWYRQSLGQGPEFLIYFQGTGAADDSGLPNDRFFAVRPEGSVSTLKIQRTERGDSAVYLCASSPGTGISGANVLTFGAGSRLTVL.

V gene TRBV9 combines with J gene TRBJ1-1; the D is unclear. The ends were cut back, 1 base at V and 2 bases at J, with 6 bases in the middle. In germline, CDR1 is SGDLS, CDR2 YYNGEE. The CDR3 loop spans 13 amino acids. CDR3 bases: TGTGCCAGCAGCGTAAGAGAAAACACTGAAGCTTTCTTT. Translating gives CASSVRENTEAFF.

This clone occurred once. The V call is TRBV5-4, the J call TRBJ1-3; D call uncertain. The CDR3 sequence is 14 residues long. Trimming shortened V by 0 bases and J by 3 bases, and 7 bases separated the two germline ends. The V gene's germline CDR1 is SGHNT and CDR2 YYREEE (reference sequence). The CDR3 region is CASSLEMNGNTIYF. In DNA form, the CDR3 reads TGTGCCAGCAGCTTGGAGATGAATGGAAACACCATATATTTT.

The J gene is TRBJ1-1, the V gene TRBV5-4, with D perhaps matching TRBD1 (6 bases). CDR1 and CDR2 (germline): SGHNT, YYREEE (reference sequence). Trimming took 0 bases from V and 1 from J, leaving 10 bases between them. This CDR3 spans 15 amino acids. The CDR3 region has the DNA TGTGCCAGCAGCTTGGGTTCAGGGGCGAACACTGAAGCTTTCTTT. Translating it yields CASSLGSGANTEAFF.

This clone was seen only once. The CDR3 sequence: CAIRNAGTHTDTQYF. CDR3 sequence (DNA): TGTGCCATCAGAAATGCAGGGACACACACAGATACGCAGTATTTT. The chain couples TRBV10-3 to TRBJ2-3; D is perhaps TRBD1 (6 bases). V dropped 6 bases and J dropped 2 bases, with 15 bases sitting between them. The CDR3 is 15 amino acids. Per the germline V gene, CDR1 is ENHRY and CDR2 is SYGVKD.

The table lists this clone with a count of one. The gene calls are TRBV6-6 and TRBJ1-2; D perhaps matches TRBD1 (5 bases). The V gene's germline CDR1 is MNHNY and CDR2 SVGAGI (reference sequence). Deletions cut 5 bases from V and 0 bases from J, with 13 bases between. The CDR3 loop spans 15 amino acids. CDR3 region: CASSPRQNTNYGYTF. The CDR3, as DNA: TGTGCCAGCAGTCCTCGACAGAATACTAACTATGGCTACACCTTC.

V is TRBV19 and J is TRBJ1-2; 8 bases are a match to TRBD1. The CDR3 spans 15 residues. V trimming: 5 bases; J trimming: 5 bases; junction bases outside the gene matches: 10. CDR1 and CDR2 (germline): LNHDA, SQIVND (reference sequence). The CDR3 sequence: CASSPGQGRSYGYTF. The CDR3, as DNA: TGTGCCAGTAGTCCAGGACAGGGTAGATCATATGGCTACACCTTC.

The chain couples TRBV7-8 to TRBJ1-2, with D unresolved. Germline CDR1 and CDR2: SGHVS and FQNEAQ. Between the trimmed V and J ends, which lost 5 bases and 6 bases, there was a span of 25 bases. CDR3 size: 17 residues. In DNA form, the CDR3 reads TGTGCCAGCAGCCCGAGGTCCCTATCTAGGCTCTATCATGGCTACACCTTC. Translated: CASSPRSLSRLYHGYTF.